Listed below are T cell receptor beta chains from one sample, sequenced in a study of metastatic and nonmetastatic thyroid tumors. TCRdb re-called clones via MiXCR from the PCR reads. The table includes 23,000 or so clones, roughly 23% detected once. Sequenced: blood. All receptors derive from a female donor with papillary thyroid cancer or a benign thyroid nodule (not recorded which). Some clones in this sample may be carry-over from other donors' samples. Both conserved end residues are part of each CDR3. Fields, in order: CDR3 DNA, CDR3 protein, D gene, V gene, CDR3 length, J gene, clone size. D genes are given only for firm matches. Not every row has a clone size; where given, it reads once, few, many or a size class.

TGCGCCATCGGGAAAGGGGAGACCCAGTACTTC	CAIGKGETQYF	-	TRBV5-1	11	TRBJ2-5	-
TGTGCCAGCAGTTTAGTGGGGGAAGATGGCTACACCTTC	CASSLVGEDGYTF	-	TRBV12-3/TRBV12-4	13	TRBJ1-2	-
TGTGCCAGCAGCACGGACAGGGGGCGCGAAGGCTACACCTTC	CASSTDRGREGYTF	TRBD1	TRBV6-2/TRBV6-3	14	TRBJ1-2	medium-sized
TGTGCCAGCAGCCAAGATCGGTGGGGGATCGATGGCTACACCTTC	CASSQDRWGIDGYTF	-	TRBV3-1	15	TRBJ1-2	many
TGTGCCAGTAGTACGGGCTGGGAAGGTCAGCCCCAGTATTTT	CASSTGWEGQPQYF	-	TRBV19	14	TRBJ2-3	-
TGCAGCGTTGAGGGGGGGGGAAGATTCGGAGAGACCCAGTACTTC	CSVEGGGRFGETQYF	TRBD2	TRBV29-1	15	TRBJ2-5	many
TGTGCCAGCAGTAGTGGTAAAGAGACCCAGTACTTC	CASSSGKETQYF	-	TRBV2	12	TRBJ2-5	few
TGTGCCAGCAGTGAGTCCGGGACAGGGGAAAATCAGCCCCAGCATTTT	CASSESGTGENQPQHF	TRBD1	TRBV6-1	16	TRBJ1-5	medium-sized
TGTGCCAGCAGTGAGAGCACAGATACGCAGTATTTT	CASSESTDTQYF	-	TRBV27	12	TRBJ2-3	many
TGCGCCAGCAGGATCGGGGAGGATATGCAGGATTTT	CASRIGEDMQDF	-	TRBV5-1	12	TRBJ2-3	-
TGTGCCAGCAGTTTCTGGGGTGGGGAGCAGTTCTTC	CASSFWGGEQFF	-	TRBV12-3/TRBV12-4	12	TRBJ2-1	medium-sized
TGTGCCAGCAACAGGGACAGCCCCAATCAGCCCCAGCATTTT	CASNRDSPNQPQHF	TRBD1	TRBV6-1	14	TRBJ1-5	medium-sized
TGTGCCACCTCACCTAGCGGGACCTCCTACGAGCAGTACTTC	CATSPSGTSYEQYF	TRBD2	TRBV10-3	14	TRBJ2-7	medium-sized
TGTGCCAGCAGCCAGAACAGTGGGCTTGATACGCAGTATTTT	CASSQNSGLDTQYF	-	TRBV27	14	TRBJ2-3	-
TGCGCCAGCAGGACTAGCGGGAACTACGAGCAGTACTTC	CASRTSGNYEQYF	TRBD2	TRBV5-1	13	TRBJ2-7	medium-sized
TGTGCCAGCAGCTTAACTTCGGGGGTAGGCTACACCTTC	CASSLTSGVGYTF	-	TRBV7-3	13	TRBJ1-2	many
TGTGCCAGCCCCTGGACTAGCGGTACCTACGAGCAGTACTTC	CASPWTSGTYEQYF	TRBD2	TRBV6-1	14	TRBJ2-7	medium-sized
TGCGCCAGCAGCTTGGAACAGACTACGAGGAGCAATGAGCAGTTCTTC	CASSLEQTTRSNEQFF	-	TRBV5-1	16	TRBJ2-1	many
TGCGCCAGCAGCCAAGAAAACTACGGGGCCGTCACAGATACGCAGTATTTT	CASSQENYGAVTDTQYF	-	TRBV4-3	17	TRBJ2-3	many
TGCGCCAGCAGCTCACTAGACAGGGCCCCCCGGGGCACTGAAGCTTTCTTT	CASSSLDRAPRGTEAFF	TRBD1	TRBV5-1	17	TRBJ1-1	many
TGTGCCAGCAGTGGCAGAGGGGGCAGAGAGACCCAGTACTTC	CASSGRGGRETQYF	TRBD1	TRBV2	14	TRBJ2-5	-
TGTGCCAGCAGTTTATTCTTGAGATCCTACAATGAGCAGTTCTTC	CASSLFLRSYNEQFF	-	TRBV28	15	TRBJ2-1	few
TGTGCCAGCAGTTTTTTACTAGCGGACAGCTCCTACAATGAGCAGTTCTTC	CASSFLLADSSYNEQFF	TRBD2	TRBV6-9	17	TRBJ2-1	-
TGTGCCAGCAGTTACATTTTGAGCGGGAACTCCTACAATGAGCAGTTCTTC	CASSYILSGNSYNEQFF	TRBD2	TRBV6-2/TRBV6-3	17	TRBJ2-1	-
TGTGCCAGCAGCCCGGGACAGGCGAGCAATCAGCCCCAGCATTTT	CASSPGQASNQPQHF	TRBD1	TRBV7-2	15	TRBJ1-5	many
TGTGCCAGCAGCTCCGCGGGACCAGCGATCTTC	CASSSAGPAIF	-	TRBV28	11	TRBJ2-1	-
TGTGCCAGCAGCCGCGACCTGACGGCCCACGAGCAGTACTTC	CASSRDLTAHEQYF	-	TRBV3-1	14	TRBJ2-7	many
TGTGCCAGCTCACCAATCTCGGCGGGAGACGAGCAGAACTTC	CASSPISAGDEQNF	TRBD2	TRBV18	14	TRBJ2-7	-
TGTGCCATCAGTGAGAGAGCGGGAGGGGTAGATACGCAGTATTTT	CAISERAGGVDTQYF	TRBD2	TRBV10-3	15	TRBJ2-3	medium-sized
TGTGCCACCAGCAGCCCGGAGGGGGGCCCTGAAAAACTGTTTTTT	CATSSPEGGPEKLFF	-	TRBV15	15	TRBJ1-4	many
TGTGCCAGCAGTGTAACGGAGACCCAGTACTTC	CASSVTETQYF	-	TRBV7-2	11	TRBJ2-5	many
TGCAGCGTGGGGGGCCCACTCTACGAGCAGTACTTC	CSVGGPLYEQYF	-	TRBV29-1	12	TRBJ2-7	many
TGCGCCAGCAGCTTTCTTAGCGGGAGTCGGTACAATGAGCAGTTCTTC	CASSFLSGSRYNEQFF	TRBD2	TRBV5-1	16	TRBJ2-1	-
TGTGCCATCAGTGCAGTCGGAGGGAACACTGAAGCTTTCTTT	CAISAVGGNTEAFF	-	TRBV10-3	14	TRBJ1-1	many
TGTGCCAGCAGTTACAACGAGGAGGAGGAGGAGTACTTC	CASSYNEEEEEYF	-	TRBV6-2/TRBV6-3	13	TRBJ2-7	medium-sized
TGTGCCAGCAGTGAGGACATTGGAAACAACATATATTTT	CASSEDIGNNIYF	-	TRBV6-1	13	TRBJ1-3	few
TGCAGTGCCACGACAGGGGGCGCTTTGGGCTACACCTTC	CSATTGGALGYTF	TRBD1	TRBV20-1	13	TRBJ1-2	many
TGTGCCAGCAGCTCAAGGACAGGGGCTAATGAAGCTTTCTTT	CASSSRTGANEAFF	TRBD1	TRBV7-9	14	TRBJ1-1	many